These 31 T cell receptor beta chains originate from one sample sequenced in a study of blood T cells in healthy people across ages. Sample-barcoded 5' priming and a J-beta primer mix drove a second PCR of 7 to 11 cycles. TCRdb reanalysed the 5' RACE reads using MiXCR and keeps one entry per CDR3 protein. The repertoire has 600,000 to 1,000,000 distinct CDR3 sequences, around 25% of them found once; the top ten carry under 4.5%. Separately, the same data were catalogued under a study of T cells of mothers and their children.

The source material was blood. These receptors originate from a boy aged 5-17 years in good health.

This clonotype was seen a handful of times. This chain links TRBV2 with TRBJ2-3; the match to TRBD2 covers 13 bases. Germline CDR1 SNHLY, CDR2 FYNNEI. The CDR3 covers 18 residues. V was pared by 7 bases and J by 0 bases, with 10 bases of the junction left unmatched. The DNA for the CDR3 is TGTGCCAGCAACTCCGGACTAGCGGGGGCCTTCAGCACAGATACGCAGTATTTT. It yields the protein CASNSGLAGAFSTDTQYF.

This clonotype was found a few times. V and J are TRBV5-5 and TRBJ2-5; D possibly matches TRBD1 or TRBD2 (5 bases each). The DNA end favors TRBJ2-1, so the J call may be wrong. The V gene's germline CDR1 is SGHKS and CDR2 YYEKEE (reference sequence). This CDR3 spans 16 amino acids. The CDR3 spells CASSLGREFDYNEQFF. The CDR3 DNA reads as TGTGCCAGCAGCCTAGGCAGGGAGTTTGACTACAATGAGCAGTTCTTC.

Only a few counts were recorded for this clonotype. The rearrangement links TRBV5-4 to TRBJ1-6, with D perhaps matching TRBD1 (5 bases). There are 14 residues in the CDR3. Germline V lookup: CDR1 SGHNT, CDR2 YYREEE (reference sequence). V was clipped by 0 bases and J by 7 bases, with 8 bases between them. CDR3 nucleotide sequence: TGTGCCAGCAGCTTGGATCAGGGCAATTCACCCCTCCACTTT. Its protein product is CASSLDQGNSPLHF. Variable domain in full (rest from reference TRBV5-4 and TRBJ1-6): ETGVTQSPTHLIKTRGQQVTLRCSSQSGHNTVSWYQQALGQGPQFIFQYYREEENGRGNFPPRFSGLQFPNYSSELNVNALELDDSALYLCASSLDQGNSPLHFGNGTRLTVT.

The table lists this clonotype with a few counts. The chain has TRBV7-2 and TRBJ2-3; D not resolved. Germline loops: CDR1 SGHTA, CDR2 FQGNSA. The CDR3 is 12 residues long. V was cut by 5 bases and J by 4 bases, with 7 bases left in between. CDR3 protein: CASSAYADTQYF. The CDR3 coding sequence is TGTGCCAGCAGCGCCTACGCAGATACGCAGTATTTT.

A few counts support this clonotype. The V gene is TRBV29-1, the J gene TRBJ2-3; D might be TRBD2 (6 bases). This CDR3 is built from 12 residues. Trimming shortened V by 6 bases and J by 4 bases, and 11 bases separated the two germline ends. Germline-derived CDR1 and CDR2 are SQVTM and ANQGSEA. The DNA for the CDR3 is TGCAGCGTCGGTAGCGGCGCAGATACGCAGTATTTT. This gives the protein CSVGSGADTQYF.

A few counts support this clonotype. This chain links TRBV2 with TRBJ2-5, with 8 positions matching TRBD2. The CDR3 extends over 13 amino acids. V lost 2 bases, J lost 4 bases, and 0 bases stayed unmatched. CDR1 is SNHLY, CDR2 FYNNEI, per germline. The CDR3, as DNA: TGTGCCAGCAGTGAACGGGGGGGAGAGACCCAGTACTTC. This translates into CASSERGGETQYF.

Written as DNA, the CDR3 is TGTGCCAGCAGGCCGCAGGTCCATGGCTACGAGCAGTACTTC. Translating it yields CASRPQVHGYEQYF. The chain recombines TRBV27 with TRBJ2-7; no clear D. This CDR3 has 14 amino acids. Trimming stripped 6 bases from V and 3 bases from J, with 15 bases between. In germline, CDR1 is MNHEY, CDR2 SMNVEV (reference sequence).

This clonotype has just a few counts. The chain couples TRBV27 to TRBJ2-7; weak D call: TRBD1 (6 bases). Germline lookup yields CDR1 MNHEY and CDR2 SMNVEV (reference sequence). Trimming stripped 4 bases from V and 5 bases from J, with 24 bases between. The length of the CDR3 is 17 residues. Written as DNA, the CDR3 is TGTGCCAGCAGTTCGACTAAGCTCGGGCAGGGGAATCACGAGCAGTACTTC. It encodes CASSSTKLGQGNHEQYF.

This clonotype appeared a few times. V gene TRBV20-1 combines with J gene TRBJ2-4; 10 nucleotides align to TRBD2. The CDR3 is 15 amino acids. Germline V gives CDR1 DFQATT, CDR2 SNEGSKA (reference sequence). The ends lost 5 bases at V and 0 bases at J; junction bases unmatched: 4. The CDR3 DNA reads TGCAGTGCTCTAGCGGGAGCAGGAGCCAAAAACATTCAGTACTTC. It specifies CSALAGAGAKNIQYF.

This clonotype was counted only a few times. The rearrangement links TRBV29-1 to TRBJ1-2; a weak D match, TRBD1 (6 bases). V shed 2 bases and J shed 8 bases, with 12 bases lying between them. The CDR3 is 12 amino acids. Germline V gene data show CDR1 as SQVTM and CDR2 as ANQGSEA. The CDR3 bases are TGCAGCGTTGAACCGGGGGCGTGGGGCTACACCTTC. This encodes CSVEPGAWGYTF.

This clonotype has a handful of counts. The chain couples TRBV4-3 to TRBJ2-4; D is uncertain. The CDR3 sequence is 17 residues long. V lost 0 bases to trimming and J lost 0 bases, with 12 bases between them. Per the germline V gene, CDR1 is LGHNA and CDR2 is YSLEER. DNA for the CDR3: TGCGCCAGCAGCCAAGATATTAGCACCTTAGCCAAAAACATTCAGTACTTC. It is translated as CASSQDISTLAKNIQYF.

The chain joins TRBV5-6 to TRBJ2-7; TRBD2 agrees at 8 bases. Germline V gene sequence: CDR1 SGHDT, CDR2 YYEEEE. This CDR3 comprises 16 residues. J was trimmed by 3 bases and V by 0 bases; bases with no gene match: 8. In nucleotides, the CDR3 is TGTGCCAGCAGCTTGGCAGGTAGCGGGGCCCTCTACGAGCAGTACTTC. This sequence encodes CASSLAGSGALYEQYF.

The table lists this clonotype with a few counts. A much bigger clone sits one base away, suggesting this may be a read error. The chain has TRBV2 and TRBJ1-4; D remains unclear. CDR3 length: 15 residues. Per the germline V gene, CDR1 is SNHLY and CDR2 is FYNNEI. Trimming cost V 2 bases and J 2 bases, with 9 bases left between them. DNA for the CDR3: TGTGCCAGCAGTGAAACGGCGAAGACTAATGAAAAACTGTTTTTT. Amino acid sequence: CASSETAKTNEKLFF.

This clonotype was found a few times. CDR3 protein: CASSSTRDRGLKSNQPQHF. The CDR3 coding sequence is TGTGCCAGCAGTTCCACCCGGGACAGGGGGCTTAAGAGCAATCAGCCCCAGCATTTT. The chain has TRBV6-2 or TRBV6-3 and TRBJ1-5; 12 bases match TRBD1. This CDR3 has 19 amino acids. J gave up 1 base and V 4 bases, and 11 bases lay outside the gene matches. Germline V CDR1 and CDR2: MNHEY, SVGEGT.

In its sample, this clonotype was seen once. V and J are TRBV6-1 and TRBJ2-5; D perhaps matches TRBD2 (6 bases). This CDR3 contains 15 residues. V dropped 6 bases and J dropped 1 base, with 15 bases sitting between them. The germline V gene has CDR1 MNHNS and CDR2 SASEGT. The CDR3 bases are TGTGCCAGCAGGGAATACGGGAGCCTCCAAGAGACCCAGTACTTC. Translated: CASREYGSLQETQYF.

This clonotype was seen ten or more times. The genes are TRBV6-2 or TRBV6-3 and TRBJ2-1; 13 bases are a match to TRBD2. Germline lookup yields CDR1 MNHEY and CDR2 SVGEGT. The ends lost 2 bases at V and 2 bases at J; junction bases unmatched: 9. The CDR3 is 19 amino acids. CDR3 DNA: TGTGCCAGCAGTTACCCGACTAGCGGGAGGCCTTTACCCTACAATGAGCAGTTCTTC. Translated: CASSYPTSGRPLPYNEQFF.

Concerning this clonotype itself: One end of the junction varies from germline; a read error may be responsible. The rearrangement uses TRBV12-3 or TRBV12-4 and TRBJ2-7; weak D call: TRBD1 (6 bases). The CDR3 loop spans 14 amino acids. CDR3 sequence (DNA): TGTGCCAGCAGTCCACAGGGATTTTCCTTCGAGCAGTACTTC. Protein product: CASSPQGFSFEQYF.

V is TRBV28 and J is TRBJ2-1; TRBD2 matches 7 bases. With V trimmed by 6 bases and J by 5 bases, 7 bases remained unmatched. This CDR3 comprises 14 residues. Germline lookup yields CDR1 MDHEN and CDR2 SYDVKM. The CDR3 spells CASREAGVDNEQFF. CDR3 DNA: TGTGCCAGCAGGGAGGCGGGGGTCGACAATGAGCAGTTCTTC.

V is TRBV6-6 and J is TRBJ2-1; tentatively, D is TRBD2 (6 bases). Matching the DNA end better, TRBJ2-5 makes the J call doubtful. The CDR3 contains 14 residues. Germline values: CDR1 MNHNY, CDR2 SVGAGI (reference sequence). The CDR3 nucleotides are TGTGCCAGCAAGAGGGACTCCAAAAAAGAGACCCAGTACTTC. Translation: CASKRDSKKETQYF.

This clonotype turned up a few times. The gene calls are TRBV3-1 and TRBJ1-5; 7 bases are a match to TRBD1. Per the germline V gene, CDR1 is LGHDT and CDR2 is YNNKEL (reference sequence). The CDR3 is 16 residues long. V lost 1 base, J lost 0 bases, and 3 bases stayed unmatched. In DNA form, the CDR3 reads TGTGCCAGCAGCCAAGGTCAGGGGGATAGCAATCAGCCCCAGCATTTT. This codes for CASSQGQGDSNQPQHF.

The gene calls are TRBV24-1 and TRBJ2-3, with D possibly being TRBD1 (6 bases). This CDR3 is 15 amino acids long. V gave up 6 bases and J gave up 5 bases, with 17 bases separating them. Germline values: CDR1 KGHDR, CDR2 SFDVKD. CDR3 coding DNA: TGTGCCACCAGTTTTGGGGGCTACCTAGGAGATACGCAGTATTTT. Translated, it gives CATSFGGYLGDTQYF.

A remark on this clonotype: The junction departs from germline at one end; a sequencing error may be responsible. The chain combines TRBV5-1 with TRBJ1-2; D unresolved. The CDR3 contains 13 residues. In germline, CDR1 is SGHRS, CDR2 YFSETQ. CDR3 coding DNA: TGCGCCGGCAGCTTGGATAGCGGGTATGGCTACACCTTC. Encoded protein: CAGSLDSGYGYTF.

This clonotype was observed a few times. The chain employs TRBV6-2 or TRBV6-3 and TRBJ1-5, with D hard to call. Germline V gene sequence: CDR1 MNHEY, CDR2 SVGEGT. The CDR3 consists of 14 residues. The V and J ends lost 3 bases and 1 base respectively, with 7 bases between them. The CDR3 sequence: CASSYPWSNQPQHF. The CDR3 DNA sequence: TGTGCCAGCAGTTATCCCTGGAGCAATCAGCCCCAGCATTTT.

This clonotype was detected once. V is TRBV4-1 and J is TRBJ2-5; 7 positions match TRBD2. Per the germline V gene, CDR1 is MGHRA and CDR2 is YSYEKL. The CDR3 has 17 residues. J gave up 2 bases and V 0 bases, and 9 bases lay outside the gene matches. This CDR3 reads CASSQDGGVLGQETQYF. CDR3 coding DNA: TGCGCCAGCAGCCAAGATGGGGGGGTCTTGGGACAAGAGACCCAGTACTTC.

Turning to this clonotype: At one end the junction does not follow the germline gene, possibly because of a read error. The rearrangement uses TRBV7-7 and TRBJ2-4; 8 positions agree with TRBD2. The CDR3 spans 17 residues. Looked up from germline, CDR1 is SSHAT and CDR2 is FNYEAQ (reference sequence). The CDR3 DNA reads as TGTGCTAGCAGCTTAGCGCAGGGTAGCGGGACCTCAAACATTCAGTACTTC. The encoded protein is CASSLAQGSGTSNIQYF.

The chain employs TRBV12-3 or TRBV12-4 and TRBJ1-2; 9 positions match TRBD1. V gave up 3 bases and J gave up 7 bases; unmatched junction bases: 6. The CDR3 is made up of 14 amino acids. This CDR3 reads CASSLGTGRSGYTF. The CDR3 bases are TGTGCCAGCAGTTTGGGGACAGGGAGGAGTGGCTACACCTTC.

The V gene is TRBV18, the J gene TRBJ2-7, with no clear D. The CDR3 has 14 amino acids. V lost 3 bases and J lost 3, with 12 bases in between. The germline CDR1 and CDR2 sequences are KGHSH and LQKENI. The chain's CDR3 is CASSPHRDNYEQYF. In nucleotides, the CDR3 is TGTGCCAGCTCACCCCACCGTGACAACTACGAGCAGTACTTC.

The rearrangement joins TRBV6-2 or TRBV6-3 to TRBJ2-5, with D possibly TRBD2 on 6 matching bases. CDR1 is MNHEY and CDR2 is SVGEGT in the germline V gene. Trimming removed 6 bases at V and 1 base at J, with 15 bases between. CDR3 length equals 15 residues. DNA of the CDR3: TGTGCCAGCAGCTTGCTAGCGCGGGTCCAAGAGACCCAGTACTTC. Protein product: CASSLLARVQETQYF.

This clonotype was counted many times. This chain joins TRBV7-8 and TRBJ2-5, with 12 bases that match TRBD2. Looked up from germline, CDR1 is SGHVS and CDR2 is FQNEAQ. V gave up 5 bases and J gave up 4 bases; unmatched junction bases: 5. The CDR3 runs to 15 residues. CDR3 coding DNA: TGTGCCAGCAGCCACGGACTAGCGGGACGAGAGACCCAGTACTTC. Amino acids: CASSHGLAGRETQYF.

This clonotype has more than one count but fewer than ten. The rearrangement uses TRBV15 and TRBJ2-7; a possible D gene is TRBD2 (5 bases). Germline assignment: CDR1 LNHNV and CDR2 YYDKDF (reference sequence). There are 15 residues in the CDR3. Trimming took 3 bases from V and 0 from J, leaving 12 bases between them. The DNA for the CDR3 is TGTGCCACCAGCAGGGCGACTACCAACTCCTACGAGCAGTACTTC. Residues: CATSRATTNSYEQYF.

This clonotype was detected a few times. The J gene is TRBJ1-2, the V gene TRBV5-1; D ambiguous. Per germline, CDR1 SGHRS and CDR2 YFSETQ. This CDR3 comprises 13 residues. The germline V and J ends were trimmed by 6 bases and 2 bases, with 11 bases remaining between them. This CDR3 is CASKLDSNYGYTF. DNA for the CDR3: TGCGCCAGCAAATTAGATTCAAACTATGGCTACACCTTC.